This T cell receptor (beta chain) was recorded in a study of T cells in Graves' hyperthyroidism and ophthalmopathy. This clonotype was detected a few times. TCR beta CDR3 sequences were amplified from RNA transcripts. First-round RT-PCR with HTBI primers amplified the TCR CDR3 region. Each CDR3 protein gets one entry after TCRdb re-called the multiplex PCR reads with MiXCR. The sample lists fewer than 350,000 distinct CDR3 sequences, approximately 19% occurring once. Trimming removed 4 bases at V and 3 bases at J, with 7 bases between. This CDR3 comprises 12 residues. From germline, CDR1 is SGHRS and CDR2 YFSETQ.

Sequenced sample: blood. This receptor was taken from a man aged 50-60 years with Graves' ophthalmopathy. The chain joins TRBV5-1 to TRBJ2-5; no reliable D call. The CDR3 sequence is CASSNPEETQYF. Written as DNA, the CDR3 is TGCGCCAGCAGCAACCCAGAAGAGACCCAGTACTTC. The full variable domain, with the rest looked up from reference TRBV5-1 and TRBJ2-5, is KAGVTQTPRYLIKTRGQQVTLSCSPISGHRSVSWYQQTPGQGLQFLFEYFSETQRNKGNFPGRFSGRQFSNSRSEMNVSTLELGDSALYLCASSNPEETQYFGPGTRLLVL.